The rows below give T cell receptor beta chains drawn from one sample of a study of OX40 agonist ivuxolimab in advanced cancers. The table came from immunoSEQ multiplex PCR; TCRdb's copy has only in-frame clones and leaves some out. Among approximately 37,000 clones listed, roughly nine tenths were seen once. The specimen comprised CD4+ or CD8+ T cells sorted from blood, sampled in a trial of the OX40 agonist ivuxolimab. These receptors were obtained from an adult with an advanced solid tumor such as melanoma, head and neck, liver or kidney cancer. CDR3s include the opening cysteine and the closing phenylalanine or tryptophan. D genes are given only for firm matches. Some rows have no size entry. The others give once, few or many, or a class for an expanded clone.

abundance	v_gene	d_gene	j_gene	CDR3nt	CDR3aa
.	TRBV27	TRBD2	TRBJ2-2	TGTGCCAGCAGTTTGGGACTAGCGGGGCCCGCCGGGGAGCTGTTTTTT	CASSLGLAGPAGELFF
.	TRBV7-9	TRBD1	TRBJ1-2	TGTGCCAGCAGGGAGACCGGGACAGGGGATTATGGCTACACCTTC	CASRETGTGDYGYTF
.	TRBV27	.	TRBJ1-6	TGTGCCAGCAGTGTTATGGGGCTCTCACCCCTCCACTTT	CASSVMGLSPLHF
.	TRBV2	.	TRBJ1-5	TGTGCCAGCAGTGTACCCCTGGGACACTCTGGGCCCCAGCATTTT	CASSVPLGHSGPQHF
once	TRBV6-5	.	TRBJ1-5	TGTGCCAGCAGTTATGGGGAGTATCAGCCCCAGCATTTT	CASSYGEYQPQHF
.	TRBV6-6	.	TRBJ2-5	TGTGCCAGCAGTTACCCACAAGAGACCCAGTACTTC	CASSYPQETQYF
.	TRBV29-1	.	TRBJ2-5	TGCAGCGTTGCGTGGGAGACCCAGTACTTC	CSVAWETQYF
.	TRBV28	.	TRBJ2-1	TGTGCCAGCAGTACCCAGGACAATTCGGAGTTCTTC	CASSTQDNSEFF
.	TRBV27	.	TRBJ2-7	TGTGCCAGCAGTGGGGAGGGGGCAAGCTCCTACGAGCAGTACTTC	CASSGEGASSYEQYF
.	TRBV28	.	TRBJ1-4	TGTGCCAGCAGCCAGACCCAGGGAACTAATGAAAAACTGTTTTTT	CASSQTQGTNEKLFF
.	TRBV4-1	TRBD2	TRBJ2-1	TGCGCCAGCAGCCAATTTAGCGGGGCTTACAATGAGCAGTTCTTC	CASSQFSGAYNEQFF
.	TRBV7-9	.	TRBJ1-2	TGTGCCAGCAGCTTAGGGGCAAGGGGACGGATGGGGTATGGCTACACCTTC	CASSLGARGRMGYGYTF
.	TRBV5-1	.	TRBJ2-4	TGCGCCAGCAGCTTGGCCGGGGGCCCCAAAAACATTCAGTACTTC	CASSLAGGPKNIQYF
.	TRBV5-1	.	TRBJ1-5	TGCGCCAGCCGAGAGGGGACCAATCAGCCCCAGCATTTT	CASREGTNQPQHF
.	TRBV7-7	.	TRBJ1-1	TGTGCCAGCAGCTTAGAGCGGGGATCTGAAGCTTTCTTT	CASSLERGSEAFF
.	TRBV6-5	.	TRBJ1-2	TGTGCCAGCAGTTCCCTAGGGGGTGGCTATGGCTACACCTTC	CASSSLGGGYGYTF
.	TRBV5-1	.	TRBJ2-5	TGCGCCAGCAGCTTGGTTGGTGGGGTAGGCGGGCCCCAAGAGACCCAGTACTTC	CASSLVGGVGGPQETQYF
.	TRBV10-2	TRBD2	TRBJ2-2	TGCGCCAGCAGCCACCGGGACTACTTTAGCGGGGAGCTGTTTTTT	CASSHRDYFSGELFF
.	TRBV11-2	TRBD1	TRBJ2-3	TGTGCCAGCAGCTTTTCTGGGACAGGGGGCATAGATACGCAGTATTTT	CASSFSGTGGIDTQYF
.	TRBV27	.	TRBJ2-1	TGTGCCAGCAGTTTAGGTTATGAGCAGTTCTTC	CASSLGYEQFF
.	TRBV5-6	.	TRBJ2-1	TGTGCCACCCGACTGAGCTCCTACAATGAGCAGTTCTTC	CATRLSSYNEQFF
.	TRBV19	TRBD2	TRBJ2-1	TGTGCCAGTTCCGGGACTAGCGACAATGAGCAGTTCTTC	CASSGTSDNEQFF
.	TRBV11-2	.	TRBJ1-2	TGTGCCAGCAGCTTAGATTGGGGGACTGTTATGGGAGGCTACACCTTC	CASSLDWGTVMGGYTF
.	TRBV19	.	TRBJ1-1	TGTGCCAGTAGTGGGAACTTGAACACTGAAGCTTTCTTT	CASSGNLNTEAFF
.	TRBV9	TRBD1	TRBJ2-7	TGTGCCAGCAGCGTCTCAGGGGGCGCGGGATACGAGCAGTACTTC	CASSVSGGAGYEQYF
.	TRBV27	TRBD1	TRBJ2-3	TGTGCCAGCAGTTTCCCCGGGCAGGGGGCGTATCCAGATACGCAGTATTTT	CASSFPGQGAYPDTQYF
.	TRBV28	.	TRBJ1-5	TGTGCCAGCAGTTTGACTTATAGCAATCAGCCCCAGCATTTT	CASSLTYSNQPQHF
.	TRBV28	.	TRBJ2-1	.	CASSSGQAYNEQFF
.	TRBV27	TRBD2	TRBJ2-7	TGTGCCAGCAGCCCTTTAGCGGGGGGGCTCTACGAGCAGTACTTC	CASSPLAGGLYEQYF
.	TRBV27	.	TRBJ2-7	TGTGCCAGCAGTTTATCTGAATCCTACGAGCAGTACTTC	CASSLSESYEQYF
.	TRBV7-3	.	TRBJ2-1	TGTGCCAGCAGCCCCTCGGGGGCGGGAGAAAGTGATGAGCAGTTCTTC	CASSPSGAGESDEQFF
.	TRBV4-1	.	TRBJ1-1	TGCGCCAGCAGCCAAGATGCGGAGCATACGAACACTGAAGCTTTCTTT	CASSQDAEHTNTEAFF
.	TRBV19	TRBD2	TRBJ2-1	TGTGCCAGTAGTTATAGGACTCCGGGGGGTGAGCAGTTCTTC	CASSYRTPGGEQFF
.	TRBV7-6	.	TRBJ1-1	TGTGCCAGCAGCTTAGAAGCCGGGTCTCTGAACACTGAAGCTTTCTTT	CASSLEAGSLNTEAFF
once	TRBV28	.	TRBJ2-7	TGTGCCAGCACCCACCCCGGTTACGAGCAGTACTTC	CASTHPGYEQYF
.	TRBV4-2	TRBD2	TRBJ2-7	TGTGCCAGCAGCCAAGAGGTGAAGGGGCTAGCGGGGGGCTACGAGCAGTACTTC	CASSQEVKGLAGGYEQYF
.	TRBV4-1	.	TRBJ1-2	TGCGCCAGCAGCCAAGATCTGGCAGGGGATCACTATGGCTACACCTTC	CASSQDLAGDHYGYTF
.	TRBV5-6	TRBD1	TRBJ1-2	TGTGCCAGCAGCTCAGGGACAGCTAACTATGGCTACACCTTC	CASSSGTANYGYTF
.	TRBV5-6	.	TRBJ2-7	TGTGCCAGCAGCTTCGCTTTGGAGCAGTACTTC	CASSFALEQYF
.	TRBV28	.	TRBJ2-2	TGTGCCAGCAGTTTTACTTTCACGGGCACCGGGGAGCTGTTTTTT	CASSFTFTGTGELFF
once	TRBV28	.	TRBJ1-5	TGTGCCAGCAGCGACCGACAGGGCAATCAGCCCCAGCATTTT	CASSDRQGNQPQHF
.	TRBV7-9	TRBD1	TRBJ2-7	TGTGCCAGCAGCTGGACAGGCTACGAGCAGTACTTC	CASSWTGYEQYF
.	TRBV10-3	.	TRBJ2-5	TGTGCCATCAGTGAGAAATTTGACACCCCTGCCCAAGAGACCCAGTACTTC	CAISEKFDTPAQETQYF
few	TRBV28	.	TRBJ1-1	TGTGCCAGCAGTTTGGTAACCACTGAAGCTTTCTTT	CASSLVTTEAFF
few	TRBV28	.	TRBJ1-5	TGTGCCACCTCCAGGGGCTTTGGCAATCAGCCCCAGCATTTT	CATSRGFGNQPQHF
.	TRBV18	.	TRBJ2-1	TGTGCCAGCTCTTCCCAGGCCTACAATGAGCAGTTCTTC	CASSSQAYNEQFF
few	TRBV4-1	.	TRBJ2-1	TGCGCCAGCAGCCAAGATCCCGGGGGCAATGAGCAGTTCTTC	CASSQDPGGNEQFF
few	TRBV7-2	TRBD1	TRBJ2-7	TGTGCCAGCAGCCAAGACATCCTCCCGGGACAGGGTAACTACGAGCAGTACTTC	CASSQDILPGQGNYEQYF
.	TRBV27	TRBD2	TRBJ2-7	TGTGCCAGCAGTTTTACTAGCGAGTACGAGCAGTACTTC	CASSFTSEYEQYF
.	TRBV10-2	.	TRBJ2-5	TGCGCCAGTAAAGAACCTATCACAGAGACCCAGTACTTC	CASKEPITETQYF
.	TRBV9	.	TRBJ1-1	TGTGCCAGCGCCCCGGGAGGGGCGAGGACTGAAGCTTTCTTT	CASAPGGARTEAFF
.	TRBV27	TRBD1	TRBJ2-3	TGTGCCAGCAGTTCCGGGACAGGGTGGTCGGATACGCAGTATTTT	CASSSGTGWSDTQYF
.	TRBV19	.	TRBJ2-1	TGTGCCAGTACCACGGGTCTCGATGAGCAGTTCTTC	CASTTGLDEQFF
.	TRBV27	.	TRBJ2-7	TGTGCCAGCAGTTTGGGGTCGCAAGACTACGAGCAGTACTTC	CASSLGSQDYEQYF
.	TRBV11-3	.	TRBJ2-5	TGTGCCAGCAGCTTTGAACACCAAGAGACCCAGTACTTC	CASSFEHQETQYF
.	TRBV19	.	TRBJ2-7	TGTGCCAGTAGTACGGCTTCGGGGGGCTCTTTCAACGAGCAGTACTTC	CASSTASGGSFNEQYF
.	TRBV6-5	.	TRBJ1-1	TGTGCCAGCCTAGCGAACACTGAAGCTTTCTTT	CASLANTEAFF
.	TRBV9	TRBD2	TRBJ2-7	TGTGCCAGCAGCTGGGCTAGCGGCTACGAGCAGTACTTC	CASSWASGYEQYF
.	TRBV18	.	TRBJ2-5	TGTGCCAGCTCACCAGCCCCGGGGCAGGGAGGATCAGAGACCCAGTACTTC	CASSPAPGQGGSETQYF